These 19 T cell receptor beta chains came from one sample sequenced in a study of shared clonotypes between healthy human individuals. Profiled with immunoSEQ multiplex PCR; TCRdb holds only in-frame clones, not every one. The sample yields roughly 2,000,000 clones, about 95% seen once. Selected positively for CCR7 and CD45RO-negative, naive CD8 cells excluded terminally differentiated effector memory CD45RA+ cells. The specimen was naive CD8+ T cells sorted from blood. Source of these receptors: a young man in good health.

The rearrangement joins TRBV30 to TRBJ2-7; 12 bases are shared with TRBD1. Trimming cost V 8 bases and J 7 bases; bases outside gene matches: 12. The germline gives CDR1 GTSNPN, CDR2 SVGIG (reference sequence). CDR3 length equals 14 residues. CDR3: CALGPGQGAEEQYF. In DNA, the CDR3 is TGTGCCCTGGGGCCGGGACAGGGGGCAGAGGAGCAGTACTTC.

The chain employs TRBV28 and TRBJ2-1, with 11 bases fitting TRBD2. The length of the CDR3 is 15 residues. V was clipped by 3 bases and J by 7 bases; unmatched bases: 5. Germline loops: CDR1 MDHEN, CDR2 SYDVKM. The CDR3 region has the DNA TGTGCCAGCAGTTTGGTAGCGGGGGGGCCTAATGAGCAGTTCTTC. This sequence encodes CASSLVAGGPNEQFF.

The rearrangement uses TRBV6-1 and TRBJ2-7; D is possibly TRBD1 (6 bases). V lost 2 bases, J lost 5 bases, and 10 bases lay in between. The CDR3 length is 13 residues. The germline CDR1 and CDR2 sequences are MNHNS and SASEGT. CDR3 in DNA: TGTGCCAGCAGTGAATGGACAGCCCACGAGCAGTACTTC. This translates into CASSEWTAHEQYF.

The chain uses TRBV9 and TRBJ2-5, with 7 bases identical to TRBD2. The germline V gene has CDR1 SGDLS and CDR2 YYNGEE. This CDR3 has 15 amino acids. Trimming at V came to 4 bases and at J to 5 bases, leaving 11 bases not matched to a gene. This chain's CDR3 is CASSPLRGSGETQYF. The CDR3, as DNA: TGTGCCAGCAGCCCTTTGCGGGGGAGCGGGGAGACCCAGTACTTC.

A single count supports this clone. The CDR3 spells CASSLGLSDTQYF. DNA for the CDR3: TGTGCCAGCAGTCTCGGGTTATCGGATACGCAGTATTTT. This chain connects TRBV27 to TRBJ2-3, with D hard to call. CDR3 length: 13 amino acids. The germline V gene has CDR1 MNHEY and CDR2 SMNVEV (reference sequence). V was cut by 5 bases and J by 6 bases, with 12 bases left in between.

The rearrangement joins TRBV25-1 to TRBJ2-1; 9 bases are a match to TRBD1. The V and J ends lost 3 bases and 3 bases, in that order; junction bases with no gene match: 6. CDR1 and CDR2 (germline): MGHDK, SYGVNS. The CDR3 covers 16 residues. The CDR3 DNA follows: TGTGCCAGCAGTGATTTGACAGGGGGTATCTACAATGAGCAGTTCTTC. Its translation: CASSDLTGGIYNEQFF.

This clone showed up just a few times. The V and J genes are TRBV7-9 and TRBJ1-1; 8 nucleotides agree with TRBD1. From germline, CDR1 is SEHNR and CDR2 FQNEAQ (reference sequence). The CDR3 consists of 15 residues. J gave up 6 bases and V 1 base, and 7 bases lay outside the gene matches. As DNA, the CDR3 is TGTGCCAGCAGCTTAGGGACAGGGCGATCGGCTGAAGCTTTCTTT. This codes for CASSLGTGRSAEAFF.

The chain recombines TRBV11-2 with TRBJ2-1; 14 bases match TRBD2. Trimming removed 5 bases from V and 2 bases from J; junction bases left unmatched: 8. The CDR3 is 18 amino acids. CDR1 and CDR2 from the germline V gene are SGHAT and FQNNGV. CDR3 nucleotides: TGTGCCAGCAGCCGCGGACTAGCGGGAGGCCTAACCTACAATGAGCAGTTCTTC. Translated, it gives CASSRGLAGGLTYNEQFF. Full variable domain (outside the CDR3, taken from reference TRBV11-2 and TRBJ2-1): EAGVAQSPRYKIIEKRQSVAFWCNPISGHATLYWYQQILGQGPKLLIQFQNNGVVDDSQLPKDRFSAERLKGVDSTLKIQPAKLEDSAVYLCASSRGLAGGLTYNEQFFGPGTRLTVL.

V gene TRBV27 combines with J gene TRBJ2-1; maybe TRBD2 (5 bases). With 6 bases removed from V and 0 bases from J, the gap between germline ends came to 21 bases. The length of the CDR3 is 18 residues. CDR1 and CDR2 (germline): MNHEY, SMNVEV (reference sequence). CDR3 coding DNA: TGTGCCAGCAGCCCAGGTTCTGTAGCGTCAAGCTCCTACAATGAGCAGTTCTTC. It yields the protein CASSPGSVASSSYNEQFF.

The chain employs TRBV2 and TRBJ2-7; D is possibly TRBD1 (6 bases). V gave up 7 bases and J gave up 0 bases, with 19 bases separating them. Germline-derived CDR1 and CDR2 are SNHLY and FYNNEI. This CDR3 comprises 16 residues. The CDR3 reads CASTDALGDNSYEQYF. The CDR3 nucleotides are TGTGCCAGCACTGATGCCCTAGGGGACAACTCCTACGAGCAGTACTTC.

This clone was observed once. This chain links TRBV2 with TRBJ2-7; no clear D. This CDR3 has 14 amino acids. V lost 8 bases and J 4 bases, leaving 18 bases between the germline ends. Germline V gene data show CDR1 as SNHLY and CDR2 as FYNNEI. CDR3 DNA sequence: TGTGCCAGCGGACCTTTCGGTGTAGTTTACGAGCAGTACTTC. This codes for CASGPFGVVYEQYF.

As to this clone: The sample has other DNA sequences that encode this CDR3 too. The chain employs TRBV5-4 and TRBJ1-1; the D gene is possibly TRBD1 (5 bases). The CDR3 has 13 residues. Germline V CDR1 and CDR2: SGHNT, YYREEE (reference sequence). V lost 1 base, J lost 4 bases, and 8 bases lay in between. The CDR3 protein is CASSLQGSTEAFF. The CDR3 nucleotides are TGTGCCAGCAGCTTGCAGGGTAGCACTGAAGCTTTCTTT.

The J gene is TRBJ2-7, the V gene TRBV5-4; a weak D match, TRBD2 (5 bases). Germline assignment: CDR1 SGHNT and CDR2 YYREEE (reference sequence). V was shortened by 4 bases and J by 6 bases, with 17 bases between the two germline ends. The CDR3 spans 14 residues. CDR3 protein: CASSPRTSPSEQYF. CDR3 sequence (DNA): TGTGCCAGCAGCCCACGGACTTCCCCCTCCGAGCAGTACTTC.

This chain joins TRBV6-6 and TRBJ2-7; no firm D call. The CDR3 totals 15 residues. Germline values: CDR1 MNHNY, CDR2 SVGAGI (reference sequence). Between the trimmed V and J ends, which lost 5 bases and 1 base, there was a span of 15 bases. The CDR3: CASSPPGTVSYEQYF. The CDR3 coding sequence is TGTGCCAGCAGTCCCCCCGGCACCGTATCCTACGAGCAGTACTTC.

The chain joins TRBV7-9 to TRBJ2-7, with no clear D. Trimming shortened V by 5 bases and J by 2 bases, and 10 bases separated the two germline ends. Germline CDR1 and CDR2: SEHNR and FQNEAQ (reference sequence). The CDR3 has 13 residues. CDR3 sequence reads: CASSQDSTYEQYF. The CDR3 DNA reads TGTGCCAGCAGCCAAGACTCCACCTACGAGCAGTACTTC.

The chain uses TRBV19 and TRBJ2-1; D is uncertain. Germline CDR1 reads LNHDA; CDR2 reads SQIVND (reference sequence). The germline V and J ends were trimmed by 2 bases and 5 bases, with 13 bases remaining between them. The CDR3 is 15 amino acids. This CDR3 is CASSILGIRNNEQFF. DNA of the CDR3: TGTGCCAGTAGTATACTTGGGATTCGGAACAATGAGCAGTTCTTC.

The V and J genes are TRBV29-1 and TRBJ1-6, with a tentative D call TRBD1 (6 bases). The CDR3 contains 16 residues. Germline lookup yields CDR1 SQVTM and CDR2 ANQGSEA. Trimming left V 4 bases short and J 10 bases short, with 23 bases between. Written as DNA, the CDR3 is TGCAGCGTTGGGCAACAGGGTGGGGGCCGTAGCTCACCCCTCCACTTT. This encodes CSVGQQGGGRSSPLHF.

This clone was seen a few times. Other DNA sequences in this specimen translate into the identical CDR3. The CDR3 nucleotides read TGTGCCTGGAGTGATTCCTACGAGCAGTACTTC. Translating gives CAWSDSYEQYF. J is TRBJ2-7 and V is TRBV30; D is unclear. V was shortened by 1 base and J by 1 base, with 2 bases between the two germline ends. Germline lookup yields CDR1 GTSNPN and CDR2 SVGIG (reference sequence). This CDR3 contains 11 residues. The entire variable domain, with the rest obtained from reference TRBV30 and TRBJ2-7, is as follows: SQTIHQWPATLVQPVGSPLSLECTVEGTSNPNLYWYRQAAGRGLQLLFYSVGIGQISSEVPQNLSASRPQDRQFILSSKKLLLSDSGFYLCAWSDSYEQYFGPGTRLTVT.

As DNA, the CDR3 is TGTGCCAGCAGCGCCTCGTGGGGACAGACTAGCACAGATACGCAGTATTTT. Translation gives CASSASWGQTSTDTQYF. The rearrangement links TRBV9 to TRBJ2-3, with 7 bases that match TRBD1. The V gene end was trimmed by 3 bases and the J gene end by 0 bases; junction bases not matched to a gene: 10. The germline V gene has CDR1 SGDLS and CDR2 YYNGEE. The CDR3 extends over 17 amino acids.